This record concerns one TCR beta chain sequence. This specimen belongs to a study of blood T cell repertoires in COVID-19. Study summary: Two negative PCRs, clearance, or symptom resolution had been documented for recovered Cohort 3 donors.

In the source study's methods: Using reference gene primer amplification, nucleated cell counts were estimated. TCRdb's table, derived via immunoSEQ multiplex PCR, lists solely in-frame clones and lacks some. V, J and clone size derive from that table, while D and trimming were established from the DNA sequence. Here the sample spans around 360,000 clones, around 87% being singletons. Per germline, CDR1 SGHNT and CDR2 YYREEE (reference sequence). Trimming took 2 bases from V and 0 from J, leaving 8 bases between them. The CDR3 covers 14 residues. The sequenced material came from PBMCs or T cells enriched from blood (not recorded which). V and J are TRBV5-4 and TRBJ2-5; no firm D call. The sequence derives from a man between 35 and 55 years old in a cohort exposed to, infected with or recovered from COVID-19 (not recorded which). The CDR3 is CASSFRRDQETQYF. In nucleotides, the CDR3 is TGTGCCAGCAGCTTCAGACGGGACCAAGAGACCCAGTACTTC.